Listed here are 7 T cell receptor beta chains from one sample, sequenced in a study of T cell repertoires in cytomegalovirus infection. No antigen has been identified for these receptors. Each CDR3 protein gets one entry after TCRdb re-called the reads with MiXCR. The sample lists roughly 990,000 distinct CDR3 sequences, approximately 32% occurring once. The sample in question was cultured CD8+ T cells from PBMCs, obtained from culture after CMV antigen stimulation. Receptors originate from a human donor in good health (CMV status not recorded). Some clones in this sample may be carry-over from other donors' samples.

CDR3: CASSFKGGNGYTF. CDR3 coding DNA: TGTGCCAGCAGTTTCAAGGGAGGGAATGGCTACACCTTC. V usage is TRBV6-5 and J usage is TRBJ1-2; no firm D call. Trimming took off 4 bases at V and 6 bases at J, with 12 bases between the two ends. The CDR3 contains 13 residues. Germline loops: CDR1 MNHEY, CDR2 SVGAGI.

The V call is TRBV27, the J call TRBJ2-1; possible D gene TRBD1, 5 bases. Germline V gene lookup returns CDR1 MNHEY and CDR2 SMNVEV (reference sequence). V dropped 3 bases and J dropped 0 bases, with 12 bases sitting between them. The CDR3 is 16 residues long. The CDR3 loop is CASSFQGQYSYNEQFF. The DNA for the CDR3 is TGTGCCAGCAGTTTCCAGGGTCAATACTCCTACAATGAGCAGTTCTTC.

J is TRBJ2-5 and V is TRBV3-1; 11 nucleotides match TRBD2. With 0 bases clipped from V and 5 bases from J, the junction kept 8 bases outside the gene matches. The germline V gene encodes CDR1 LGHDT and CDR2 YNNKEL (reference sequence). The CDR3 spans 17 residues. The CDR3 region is CASSQEFLAGGHETQYF. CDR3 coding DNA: TGTGCCAGCAGCCAAGAGTTCCTAGCGGGGGGACATGAGACCCAGTACTTC.

The CDR3 region has the DNA TGTGCCAGCAGTTTCATCCGGACGAACACCGGGGAGCTGTTTTTT. This gives the protein CASSFIRTNTGELFF. The V gene is TRBV28, the J gene TRBJ2-2; D call uncertain. Deletions cut 3 bases from V and 0 bases from J, with 8 bases between. Germline V CDR1 and CDR2: MDHEN, SYDVKM. The CDR3 is 15 amino acids.

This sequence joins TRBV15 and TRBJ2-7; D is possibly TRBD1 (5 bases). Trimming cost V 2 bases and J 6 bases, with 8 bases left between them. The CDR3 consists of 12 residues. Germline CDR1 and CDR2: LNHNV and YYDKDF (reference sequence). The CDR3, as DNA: TGTGCCACCAGCAGACCAGGGTTCGAGCAGTACGTC. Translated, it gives CATSRPGFEQYV.

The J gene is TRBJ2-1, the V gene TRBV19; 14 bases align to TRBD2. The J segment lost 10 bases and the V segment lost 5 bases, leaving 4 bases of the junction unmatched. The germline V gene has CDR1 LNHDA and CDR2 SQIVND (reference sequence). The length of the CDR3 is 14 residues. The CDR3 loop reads CASSGRLAGGEQFF. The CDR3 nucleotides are TGTGCCAGTAGTGGGAGACTAGCGGGGGGGGAGCAGTTCTTC.

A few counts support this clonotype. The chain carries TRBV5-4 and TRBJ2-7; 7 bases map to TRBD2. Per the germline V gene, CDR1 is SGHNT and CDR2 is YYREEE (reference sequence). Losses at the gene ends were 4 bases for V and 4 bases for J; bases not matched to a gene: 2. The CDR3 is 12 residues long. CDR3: CASSGTMYEQYF. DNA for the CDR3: TGTGCCAGCAGCGGGACTATGTACGAGCAGTACTTC. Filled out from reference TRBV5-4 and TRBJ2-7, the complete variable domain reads ETGVTQSPTHLIKTRGQQVTLRCSSQSGHNTVSWYQQALGQGPQFIFQYYREEENGRGNFPPRFSGLQFPNYSSELNVNALELDDSALYLCASSGTMYEQYFGPGTRLTVT.